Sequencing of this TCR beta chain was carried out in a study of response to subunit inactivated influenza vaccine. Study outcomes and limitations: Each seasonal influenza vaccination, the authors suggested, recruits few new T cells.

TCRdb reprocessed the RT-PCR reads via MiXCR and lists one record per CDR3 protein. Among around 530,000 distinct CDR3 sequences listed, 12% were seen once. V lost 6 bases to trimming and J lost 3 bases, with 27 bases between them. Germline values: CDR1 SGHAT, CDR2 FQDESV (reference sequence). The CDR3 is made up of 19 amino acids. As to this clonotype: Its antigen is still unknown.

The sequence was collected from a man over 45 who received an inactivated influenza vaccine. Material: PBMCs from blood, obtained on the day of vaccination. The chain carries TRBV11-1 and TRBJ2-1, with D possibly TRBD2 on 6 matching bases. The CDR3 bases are TGTGCCAGCAGTCCCCGGGCCTGGTCGGGGGAGCTACACTACAATGAGCAGTTCTTC. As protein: CASSPRAWSGELHYNEQFF.